This TCR beta chain came from a study of early T cells in non-severe SARS-CoV-2 infection. Via MiXCR, TCRdb re-called the 5' RACE reads, giving one row per CDR3 protein. Of 70,000 to 95,000 distinct CDR3 sequences in the sample, 9% to 10% were seen once. In this sample, this clonotype turned up a few times. The CDR3 has 14 residues. Germline assignment: CDR1 SGHVS and CDR2 FNYEAQ. With V trimmed by 6 bases and J by 7 bases, 6 bases remained unmatched. The receptor was isolated from an adult who was a healthcare worker with PCR-confirmed SARS-CoV-2 infection or an uninfected control (not recorded which). Material for sequencing was whole blood. The rearrangement uses TRBV7-6 and TRBJ2-2; 9 bases fit TRBD1. The CDR3 region has the DNA TGTGCCAGCAGTTTCGGACAGGGGATCGGGGAGCTGTTTTTT. This sequence encodes CASSFGQGIGELFF.